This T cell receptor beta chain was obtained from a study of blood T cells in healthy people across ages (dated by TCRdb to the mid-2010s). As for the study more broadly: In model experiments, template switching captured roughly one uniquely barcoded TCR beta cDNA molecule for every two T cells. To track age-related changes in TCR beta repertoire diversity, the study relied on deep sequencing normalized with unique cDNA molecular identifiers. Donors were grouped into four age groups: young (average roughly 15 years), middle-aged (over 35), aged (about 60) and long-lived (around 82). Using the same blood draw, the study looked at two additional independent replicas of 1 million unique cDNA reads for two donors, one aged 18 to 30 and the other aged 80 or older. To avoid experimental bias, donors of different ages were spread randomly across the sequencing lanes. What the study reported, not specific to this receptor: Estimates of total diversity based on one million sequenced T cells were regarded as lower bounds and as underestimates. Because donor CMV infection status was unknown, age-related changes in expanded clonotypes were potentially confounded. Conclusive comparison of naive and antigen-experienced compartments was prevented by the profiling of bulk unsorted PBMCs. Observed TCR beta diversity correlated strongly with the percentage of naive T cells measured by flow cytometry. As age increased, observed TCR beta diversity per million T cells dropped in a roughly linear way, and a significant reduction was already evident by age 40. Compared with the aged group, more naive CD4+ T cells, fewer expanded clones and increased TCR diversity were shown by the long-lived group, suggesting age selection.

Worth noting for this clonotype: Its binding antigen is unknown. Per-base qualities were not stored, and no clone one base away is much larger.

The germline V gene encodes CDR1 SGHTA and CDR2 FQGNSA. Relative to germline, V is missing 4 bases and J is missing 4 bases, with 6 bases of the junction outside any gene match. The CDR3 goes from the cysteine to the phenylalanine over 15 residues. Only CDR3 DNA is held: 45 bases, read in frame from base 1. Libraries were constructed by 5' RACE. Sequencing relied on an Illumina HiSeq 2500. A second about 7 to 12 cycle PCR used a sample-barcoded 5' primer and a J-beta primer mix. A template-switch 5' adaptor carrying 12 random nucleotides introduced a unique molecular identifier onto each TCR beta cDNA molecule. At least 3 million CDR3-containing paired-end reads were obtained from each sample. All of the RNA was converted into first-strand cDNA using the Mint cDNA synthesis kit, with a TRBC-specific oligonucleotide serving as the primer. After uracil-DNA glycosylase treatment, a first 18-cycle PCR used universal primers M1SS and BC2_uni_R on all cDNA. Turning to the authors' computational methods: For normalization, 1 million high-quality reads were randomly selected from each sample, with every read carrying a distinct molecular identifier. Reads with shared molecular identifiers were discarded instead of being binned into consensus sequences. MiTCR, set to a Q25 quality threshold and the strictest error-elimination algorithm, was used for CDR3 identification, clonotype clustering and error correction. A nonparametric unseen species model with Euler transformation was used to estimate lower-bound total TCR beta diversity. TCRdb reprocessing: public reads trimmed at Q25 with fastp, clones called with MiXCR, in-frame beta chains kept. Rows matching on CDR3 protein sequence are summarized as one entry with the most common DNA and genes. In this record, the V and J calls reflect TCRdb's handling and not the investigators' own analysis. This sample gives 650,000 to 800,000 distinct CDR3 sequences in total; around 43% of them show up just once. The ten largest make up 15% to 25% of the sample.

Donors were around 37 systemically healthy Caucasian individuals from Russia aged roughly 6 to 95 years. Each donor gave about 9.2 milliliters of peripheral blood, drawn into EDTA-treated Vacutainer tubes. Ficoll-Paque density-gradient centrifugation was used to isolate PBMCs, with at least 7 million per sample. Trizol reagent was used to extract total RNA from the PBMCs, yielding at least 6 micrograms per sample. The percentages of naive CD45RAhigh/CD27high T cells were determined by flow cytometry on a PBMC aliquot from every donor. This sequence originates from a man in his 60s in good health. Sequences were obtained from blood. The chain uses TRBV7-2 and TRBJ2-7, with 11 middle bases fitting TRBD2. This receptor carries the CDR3 CASSSRLAGRYEQYF. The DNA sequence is TGTGCCAGCAGCTCCCGACTAGCGGGGCGTTACGAGCAGTACTTC.